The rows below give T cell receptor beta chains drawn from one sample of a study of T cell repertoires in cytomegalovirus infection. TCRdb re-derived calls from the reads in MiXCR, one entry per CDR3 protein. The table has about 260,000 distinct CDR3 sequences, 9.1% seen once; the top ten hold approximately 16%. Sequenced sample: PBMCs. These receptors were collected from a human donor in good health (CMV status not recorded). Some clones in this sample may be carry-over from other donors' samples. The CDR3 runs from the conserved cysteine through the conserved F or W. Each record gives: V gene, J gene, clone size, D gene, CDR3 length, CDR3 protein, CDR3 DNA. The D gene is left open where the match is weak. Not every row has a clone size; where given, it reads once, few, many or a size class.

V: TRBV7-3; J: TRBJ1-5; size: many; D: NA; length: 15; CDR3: CASSSRRRDNQPQHF; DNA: TGTGCCAGCAGCTCACGGCGGCGGGACAATCAGCCCCAGCATTTT
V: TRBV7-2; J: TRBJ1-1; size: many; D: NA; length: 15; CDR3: CASSLGSGWNTEAFF; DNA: TGTGCCAGCAGCTTAGGCTCCGGTTGGAACACTGAAGCTTTCTTT
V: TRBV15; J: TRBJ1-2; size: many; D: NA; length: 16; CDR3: CATSRDNKRIGYGYTF; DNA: TGTGCCACCAGCAGAGATAATAAAAGAATTGGCTATGGCTACACCTTC
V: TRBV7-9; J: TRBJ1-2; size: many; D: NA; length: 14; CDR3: CASSLSSTNYGYTF; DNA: TGTGCCAGCAGCTTATCCAGCACTAACTATGGCTACACCTTC
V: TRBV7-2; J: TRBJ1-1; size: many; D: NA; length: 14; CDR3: CASSLTTKDTEAFF; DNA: TGTGCCAGCAGCTTAACGACGAAGGACACTGAAGCTTTCTTT
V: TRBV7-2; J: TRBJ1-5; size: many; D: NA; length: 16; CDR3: CASSSTPLRGNQPQHF; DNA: TGTGCCAGCAGCTCTACTCCCCTCCGGGGTAATCAGCCCCAGCATTTT
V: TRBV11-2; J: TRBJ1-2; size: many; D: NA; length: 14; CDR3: CASSSSTSNYGYTF; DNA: TGTGCCAGCAGCTCCTCGACTTCTAACTATGGCTACACCTTC
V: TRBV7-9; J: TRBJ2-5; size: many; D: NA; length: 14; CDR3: CASSLAQVLGTQYF; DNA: TGTGCCAGCAGCTTAGCACAGGTGCTGGGGACCCAGTACTTC
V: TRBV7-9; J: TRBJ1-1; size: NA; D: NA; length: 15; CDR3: CASSLRAPEDGEAFF; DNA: TGTGCCAGCAGCCTTCGTGCGCCGGAAGACGGTGAAGCTTTCTTT
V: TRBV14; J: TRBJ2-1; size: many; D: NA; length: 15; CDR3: CASSPRQNSYNEQFF; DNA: TGTGCCAGCAGCCCCAGACAGAACTCCTACAATGAGCAGTTCTTC
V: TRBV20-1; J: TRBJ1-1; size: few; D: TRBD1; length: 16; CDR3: CSARILGQGAGAEAFF; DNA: TGCAGTGCTAGAATATTAGGACAGGGGGCGGGGGCTGAAGCTTTCTTT
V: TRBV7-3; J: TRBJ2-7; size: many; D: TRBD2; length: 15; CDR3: CASSPDGGFSYEQYF; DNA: TGTGCCAGCAGCCCCGACGGGGGGTTCTCCTACGAGCAGTACTTC
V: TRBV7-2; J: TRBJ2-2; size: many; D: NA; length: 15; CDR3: CASSLVGARAGELFF; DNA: TGTGCCAGCAGCTTAGTAGGGGCGAGGGCCGGGGAGCTGTTTTTT
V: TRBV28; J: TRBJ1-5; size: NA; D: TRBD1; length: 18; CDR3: CASSPSTMGQFGNQPQHF; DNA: TGTGCCAGCAGTCCTTCCACCATGGGACAGTTTGGCAATCAGCCCCAGCATTTT
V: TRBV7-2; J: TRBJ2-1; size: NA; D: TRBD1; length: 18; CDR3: CASSLNPVSRGRSNEQFF; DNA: TGTGCCAGCAGCTTAAATCCGGTGAGCAGGGGGCGCAGCAATGAGCAGTTCTTC
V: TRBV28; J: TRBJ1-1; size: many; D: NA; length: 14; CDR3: CASSLLGGGLEAFF; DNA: TGTGCCAGCAGTTTATTAGGTGGGGGTCTGGAAGCTTTCTTT
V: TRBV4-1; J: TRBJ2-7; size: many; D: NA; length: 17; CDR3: CASSQVLQSFLSYEQYF; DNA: TGCGCCAGCAGCCAAGTGCTACAGTCGTTCCTCTCCTACGAGCAGTACTTC
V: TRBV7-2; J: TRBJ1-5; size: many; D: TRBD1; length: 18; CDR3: CASSLEELGTGENQPQHF; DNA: TGTGCCAGCAGCTTAGAGGAGCTGGGGACAGGGGAGAATCAGCCCCAGCATTTT
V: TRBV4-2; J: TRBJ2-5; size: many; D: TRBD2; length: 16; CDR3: CASSQGEGTKQETQYF; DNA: TGTGCCAGCAGCCAAGGAGAGGGGACTAAGCAAGAGACCCAGTACTTC
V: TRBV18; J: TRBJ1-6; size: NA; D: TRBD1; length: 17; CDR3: CASSPAGGQGMNSPLHF; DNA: TGTGCCAGCTCACCCGCCGGGGGACAGGGGATGAATTCACCCCTCCACTTT
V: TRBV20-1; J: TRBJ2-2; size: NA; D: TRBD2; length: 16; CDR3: CSAILLAGTNIGELFF; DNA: TGCAGTGCTATTCTTCTAGCGGGGACGAACATCGGGGAGCTGTTTTTT
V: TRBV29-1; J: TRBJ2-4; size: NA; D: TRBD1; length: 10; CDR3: CAGGQNIQYF; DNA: TGCGCAGGGGGCCAAAACATTCAGTACTTC
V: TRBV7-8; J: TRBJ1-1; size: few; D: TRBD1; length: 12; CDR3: CASGQGNTEAFF; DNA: TGTGCCAGCGGACAGGGGAACACTGAAGCTTTCTTT
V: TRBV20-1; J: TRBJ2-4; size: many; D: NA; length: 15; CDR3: CSACRAASRRDIQYF; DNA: TGCAGTGCTTGCAGGGCGGCCTCAAGGAGGGACATTCAGTACTTC
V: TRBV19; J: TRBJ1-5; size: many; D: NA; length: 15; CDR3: CASSSRTVKNQPQHF; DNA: TGTGCCAGTAGTTCCCGGACAGTTAAAAATCAGCCCCAGCATTTT
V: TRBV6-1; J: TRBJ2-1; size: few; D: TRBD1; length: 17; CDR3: CASSSLYRGVSYNEQFF; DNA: TGTGCCAGCAGTTCCCTCTACAGGGGAGTATCCTACAATGAGCAGTTCTTC
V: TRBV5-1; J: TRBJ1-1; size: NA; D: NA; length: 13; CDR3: CASSLDVRTEAFF; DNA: TGCGCCAGCAGCTTGGACGTGAGGACTGAAGCTTTCTTT
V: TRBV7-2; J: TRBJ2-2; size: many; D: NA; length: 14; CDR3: CASRGATRAGELFF; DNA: TGTGCTAGCCGGGGGGCTACCCGTGCCGGGGAGCTGTTTTTT
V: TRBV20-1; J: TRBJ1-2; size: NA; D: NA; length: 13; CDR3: CSAIPAANYGYTF; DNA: TGCAGTGCAATCCCCGCGGCTAACTATGGCTACACCTTC
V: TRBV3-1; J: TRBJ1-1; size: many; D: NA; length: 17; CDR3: CASTTSGTYSGNTEAFF; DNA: TGTGCCAGCACTACCTCAGGGACCTATAGCGGGAACACTGAAGCTTTCTTT
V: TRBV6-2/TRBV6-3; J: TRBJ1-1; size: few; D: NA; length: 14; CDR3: CASRQDSWNTEAFF; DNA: TGTGCCAGCAGGCAGGACAGCTGGAACACTGAAGCTTTCTTT
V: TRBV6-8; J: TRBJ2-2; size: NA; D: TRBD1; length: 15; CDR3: CASRPGQGMTGELFF; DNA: TGTGCCAGCAGGCCGGGACAGGGTATGACCGGGGAGCTGTTTTTT
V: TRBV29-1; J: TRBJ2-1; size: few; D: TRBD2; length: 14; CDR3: CSDAPGLDSNEQFF; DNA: TGCAGCGACGCCCCGGGACTAGATTCCAATGAGCAGTTCTTC
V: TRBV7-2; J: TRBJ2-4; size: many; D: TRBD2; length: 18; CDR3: CASSLELLAGAAKNIQYF; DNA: TGTGCCAGCAGTCTAGAGCTACTAGCGGGGGCAGCCAAAAACATTCAGTACTTC
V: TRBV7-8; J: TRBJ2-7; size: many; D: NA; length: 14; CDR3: CASSLGGRSYEQYF; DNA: TGTGCCAGCAGCTTAGGGGGCAGGTCCTACGAGCAGTACTTC
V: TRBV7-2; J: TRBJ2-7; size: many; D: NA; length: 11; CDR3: CASSLTGVQYF; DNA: TGTGCCAGCAGCTTGACGGGGGTGCAGTACTTC
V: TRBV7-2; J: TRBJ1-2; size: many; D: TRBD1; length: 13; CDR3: CASSTGQSYGYTF; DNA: TGTGCCAGCAGCACGGGACAGAGTTATGGCTACACCTTC
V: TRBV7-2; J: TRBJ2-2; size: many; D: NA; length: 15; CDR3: CASRPQSRGTGELFF; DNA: TGTGCCAGCAGGCCCCAGAGCAGGGGCACCGGGGAGCTGTTTTTT
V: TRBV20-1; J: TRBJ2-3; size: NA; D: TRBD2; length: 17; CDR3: CSASARASGGYTDTQYF; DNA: TGCAGTGCTTCAGCTAGGGCTAGCGGGGGGTACACAGATACGCAGTATTTT
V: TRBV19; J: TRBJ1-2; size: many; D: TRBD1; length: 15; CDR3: CASTRPDRPNYGYTF; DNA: TGTGCCAGTACCCGACCGGACAGGCCTAACTATGGCTACACCTTC
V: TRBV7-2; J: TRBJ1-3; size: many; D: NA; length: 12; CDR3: CASSLSGNTIYF; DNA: TGTGCCAGCAGCTTATCTGGAAACACCATATATTTT